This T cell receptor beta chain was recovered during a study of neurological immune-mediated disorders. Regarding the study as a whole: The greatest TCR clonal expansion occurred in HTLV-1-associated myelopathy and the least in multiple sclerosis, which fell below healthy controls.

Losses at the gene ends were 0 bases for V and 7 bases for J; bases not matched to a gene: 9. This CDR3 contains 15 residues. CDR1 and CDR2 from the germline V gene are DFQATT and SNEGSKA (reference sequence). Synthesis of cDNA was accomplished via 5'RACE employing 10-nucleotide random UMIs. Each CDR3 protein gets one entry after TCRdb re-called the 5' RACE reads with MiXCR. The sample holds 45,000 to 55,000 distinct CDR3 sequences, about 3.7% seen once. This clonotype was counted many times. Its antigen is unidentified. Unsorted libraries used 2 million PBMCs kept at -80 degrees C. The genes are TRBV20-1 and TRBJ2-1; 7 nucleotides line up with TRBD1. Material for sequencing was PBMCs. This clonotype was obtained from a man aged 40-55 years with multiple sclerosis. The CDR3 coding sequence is TGCAGTGCTAGAGACGGACAGGTTCTGGGGAATGAGCAGTTCTTC. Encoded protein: CSARDGQVLGNEQFF.